This is a list of T cell receptor beta chains from one sample in a study of identical twins. MiXCR was run by TCRdb on the 5' RACE reads, yielding one entry per CDR3 protein. The table records around 1.7 million distinct CDR3 sequences, roughly a third of them present only once. The source material was cord blood. The receptors stem from a newborn girl in good health. CDR3s include the opening cysteine and the closing phenylalanine or tryptophan. The order of the fields is clone size, J gene, V gene, D gene, CDR3 DNA, CDR3 protein. D genes are given only for firm matches. Size is stated for part of the rows, as once, few or many counts, or as a class when the clone is expanded.

. TRBJ1-2 TRBV6-1 . TGTGCCAGCAGGCCGGGACATATTTATGGCTACACCTTC CASRPGHIYGYTF
. TRBJ1-2 TRBV20-1 TRBD1 TGCAGTGCTAGAGCTCAGGGGGCGCTTGGCTACACCTTC CSARAQGALGYTF
. TRBJ2-1 TRBV24-1 . TGTGCCACCAGCCCGGCGGGGCCGTCTTCCTTCTACAATGAGCAGTTCTTC CATSPAGPSSFYNEQFF
once TRBJ1-5 TRBV20-1 . TGCAGTGCTGGAGCCTGGGATAAGCCCCAGCATTTT CSAGAWDKPQHF
. TRBJ2-5 TRBV12-3/TRBV12-4 . TGTGCCAGCAGTTTTTCCCCTAAAGCGGGGACCCAGTACTTC CASSFSPKAGTQYF
. TRBJ2-5 TRBV4-2 TRBD2 TGTGCCAGCAGCCAAGGGACTAGCGAAGAGACCCAGTCCTTC CASSQGTSEETQSF
. TRBJ2-3 TRBV20-1 . TGCGGTGCTGCACGGCAGGTGGGCACAGATACGCAGTATTTT CGAARQVGTDTQYF
. TRBJ2-5 TRBV11-2 . TGTGCCAGCAGCTTAATAGGGACGGCCAAGATGTACTTC CASSLIGTAKMYF
many TRBJ2-7 TRBV4-2 . TGTGCCAGCAGCCAAGAGTCGTCTGGCAGGGCCTACGAGCAGTACTTC CASSQESSGRAYEQYF
few TRBJ2-7 TRBV29-1 TRBD2 TGCAGCGTTAGCAACCCGGGACTAGTCCCCTACGAGCAGTACTTC CSVSNPGLVPYEQYF
few TRBJ2-1 TRBV20-1 . TGCAGTGCGACAGACTATTCCAGCTCCTACAATGAGCAGTTCTTC CSATDYSSSYNEQFF
. TRBJ2-4 TRBV7-9 TRBD2 TGTGCCAGCAGCTTAGGACTAGCGGGGGGGCTGACCAAAAACATTCAGTACTTC CASSLGLAGGLTKNIQYF
. TRBJ2-7 TRBV6-6 TRBD1 TGTACCAGCAGTCTGACGAACAGGGGGTCCTACGAGCAGTACTTC CTSSLTNRGSYEQYF
. TRBJ2-1 TRBV20-1 TRBD2 TGCAATGCTAGATTCCCTAGCGGGGGTTACAATGAGCAGTTCTTC CNARFPSGGYNEQFF
few TRBJ1-4 TRBV7-2 . TGTGCCAGCAGCTTAGGGATTGTTGAAAAACTGTTTTTT CASSLGIVEKLFF
few TRBJ2-1 TRBV5-4 TRBD2 TGTGCCAGCAGCTTGGTCCTAGCGGACAATGTGCAGTTCTTC CASSLVLADNVQFF
. TRBJ2-1 TRBV11-2 TRBD2 TGTGCCAGCACCTCATTTCCGCGGGGGAGAACCCCATCCTACAATGAGCCGTTCTTC CASTSFPRGRTPSYNEPFF